These 9 T cell receptor beta chains originate from one sample sequenced in a study of cytomegalovirus exposure and HLA in healthy donors. TCRdb's table, derived via immunoSEQ multiplex PCR, lists solely in-frame clones and lacks some. The table has over 150,000 clones, about 86% seen once. Sequencing was carried out using PBMCs. These receptors were taken from a man aged 18 to 29 in good health and CMV-seropositive.

V usage is TRBV7-8 and J usage is TRBJ1-3, with D tentatively TRBD1 (5 bases). From germline, CDR1 is SGHVS and CDR2 FQNEAQ. Between the trimmed V and J ends, which lost 3 bases and 0 bases, there was a span of 12 bases. The CDR3 covers 16 residues. CDR3 residues: CASSLGPQTSGNTIYF. The CDR3 DNA reads as TGTGCCAGCAGCTTGGGGCCTCAAACCTCTGGAAACACCATATATTTT.

This clone was found a few times. This chain joins TRBV19 and TRBJ2-1; 7 bases align to TRBD2. V lost 7 bases and J lost 4; bases outside the gene matches: 7. The CDR3 is made up of 14 amino acids. CDR1 is LNHDA and CDR2 is SQIVND in the germline V gene (reference sequence). The CDR3 spells CASKGLAEYNEQFF. The CDR3 coding sequence is TGTGCCAGTAAGGGCCTAGCGGAATACAATGAGCAGTTCTTC.

V gene TRBV7-2 combines with J gene TRBJ1-1; D is ambiguous. The CDR3 is 15 residues long. V lost 1 base, J lost 0 bases, and 9 bases lay in between. Germline lookup yields CDR1 SGHTA and CDR2 FQGNSA. This CDR3 reads CASSLDQFMNTEAFF. CDR3 nucleotides: TGTGCCAGCAGCTTAGATCAGTTTATGAACACTGAAGCTTTCTTT.

The rearrangement joins TRBV27 to TRBJ2-1; TRBD2 aligns across 15 bases. Per germline, CDR1 MNHEY and CDR2 SMNVEV (reference sequence). Trimming at V came to 3 bases and at J to 6 bases, leaving 6 bases not matched to a gene. CDR3 length equals 17 residues. CDR3 loop: CASSFRTSGRVLNEQFF. In DNA form, the CDR3 reads TGTGCCAGCAGTTTTCGGACTAGCGGGAGGGTTCTCAATGAGCAGTTCTTC.

The chain is built from TRBV11-3 and TRBJ2-7, with 9 bases identical to TRBD2. The junction had 6 bases not matched to a gene; V was cut back by 6 bases and J by 0 bases. The CDR3 contains 15 residues. Germline lookup yields CDR1 SGHNT and CDR2 YENEEA. In DNA, the CDR3 is TGTGCCAGCAGTTTGAGCGGGGGGAGCTCCTACGAGCAGTACTTC. Translated: CASSLSGGSSYEQYF. Full variable domain (missing parts from reference TRBV11-3 and TRBJ2-7): EAGVVQSPRYKIIEKKQPVAFWCNPISGHNTLYWYLQNLGQGPELLIRYENEEAVDDSQLPKDRFSAERLKGVDSTLKIQPAELGDSAVYLCASSLSGGSSYEQYFGPGTRLTVT.

This clone was seen a few times. The rearrangement uses TRBV4-2 and TRBJ1-3, with a weak D call TRBD1 (6 bases). This CDR3 spans 17 amino acids. With 1 base removed from V and 0 bases from J, the gap between germline ends came to 13 bases. CDR1 and CDR2 from the germline V gene are LGHNA and YNFKEQ. The CDR3 spells CASSQVAQTGSGNTIYF. The CDR3 DNA reads as TGTGCCAGCAGCCAAGTAGCCCAGACAGGCTCTGGAAACACCATATATTTT.

V gene TRBV30 combines with J gene TRBJ2-7; D might be TRBD1 (6 bases). Germline assignment: CDR1 GTSNPN and CDR2 SVGIG (reference sequence). The CDR3 consists of 14 residues. V was trimmed by 2 bases and J by 2 bases, leaving 13 bases between them. The CDR3 loop is CAWSPPDRTYEQYF. CDR3 nucleotide sequence: TGTGCCTGGAGTCCCCCGGACAGAACCTACGAGCAGTACTTC.

This clone appeared a single time. V gene TRBV4-1 combines with J gene TRBJ1-1, with a possible D match to TRBD1 (5 bases). The length of the CDR3 is 15 residues. Trimming shortened V by 1 base and J by 4 bases, and 13 bases separated the two germline ends. The V gene's germline CDR1 is MGHRA and CDR2 YSYEKL. The CDR3 DNA follows: TGCGCCAGCAGCCAAGGTCCGGGGCGGGGCACTGAAGCTTTCTTT. Translating gives CASSQGPGRGTEAFF.

The chain recombines TRBV4-2 with TRBJ1-5; 7 positions agree with TRBD1. The CDR3 runs to 15 residues. In germline, CDR1 is LGHNA, CDR2 YNFKEQ. The ends lost 4 bases at V and 3 bases at J; junction bases unmatched: 6. The CDR3 is CASSRTGDNNQPQHF. The DNA of the CDR3 is TGTGCCAGCAGCCGTACAGGGGACAACAATCAGCCCCAGCATTTT.